These 9 T cell receptor beta chains came from one sample sequenced in a study of response to subunit inactivated influenza vaccine. TCRdb fed the RT-PCR reads into MiXCR, producing one record per CDR3 protein. The sample carries hundreds of thousands of distinct CDR3 sequences, more than 15% recorded once. The input for sequencing was PBMCs from blood, taken approximately 13 days after vaccination. These receptors were collected from a man between 50 and 59 years old who received an inactivated influenza vaccine.

The V call is TRBV6-2 or TRBV6-3, the J call TRBJ2-7; 8 nucleotides line up with TRBD1. Losses at the gene ends were 4 bases for V and 4 bases for J; bases not matched to a gene: 15. This CDR3 contains 17 residues. Germline V gene sequence: CDR1 MNHEY, CDR2 SVGEGT. The CDR3 loop is CASSLPGQGQLAYEQYF. For the CDR3, the DNA is TGTGCCAGCAGTTTACCAGGACAGGGTCAATTGGCGTACGAGCAGTACTTC.

This clonotype was detected many times. The chain has TRBV7-2 and TRBJ2-1, with TRBD2 matching 11 bases. Germline CDR1 SGHTA, CDR2 FQGNSA. Unmatched junction bases numbered 2, after V lost 3 bases and J lost 4 bases. The CDR3 has 15 residues. The CDR3 coding sequence is TGTGCCAGCAGCTTCGGGACTAGCGGTTACAATGAGCAGTTCTTC. Its protein is CASSFGTSGYNEQFF.

V is TRBV5-5 and J is TRBJ2-7; 7 bases agree with TRBD2. Germline lookup yields CDR1 SGHKS and CDR2 YYEKEE (reference sequence). The trim removed 5 bases at V and 4 bases at J, leaving 12 bases unmatched. The CDR3 is 15 residues long. CDR3 amino acids: CASSMVSGDRYEQYF. CDR3 DNA: TGTGCCAGCAGTATGGTAAGCGGGGACCGATACGAGCAGTACTTC. The whole variable domain, remainder taken from reference TRBV5-5 and TRBJ2-7, is DAGVTQSPTHLIKTRGQQVTLRCSPISGHKSVSWYQQVLGQGPQFIFQYYEKEERGRGNFPDRFSARQFPNYSSELNVNALLLGDSALYLCASSMVSGDRYEQYFGPGTRLTVT.

In this sample, this clonotype turned up a few times. The gene calls are TRBV7-9 and TRBJ2-1, with D perhaps TRBD1 (7 bases). The germline gives CDR1 SEHNR, CDR2 FQNEAQ (reference sequence). Trimming shortened V by 4 bases and J by 7 bases, and 17 bases separated the two germline ends. The CDR3 spans 15 residues. Written as DNA, the CDR3 is TGTGCCAGCAGCTCCGGGAGAGGGGGCATAAATGAGCAGTTCTTC. Translating it yields CASSSGRGGINEQFF. Based on the CDR3 plus reference TRBV7-9 and TRBJ2-1, the full variable domain is DTGVSQNPRHKITKRGQNVTFRCDPISEHNRLYWYRQTLGQGPEFLTYFQNEAQLEKSRLLSDRFSAERPKGSFSTLEIQRTEQGDSAMYLCASSSGRGGINEQFFGPGTRLTVL.

Ten or more counts support this clonotype. The genes are TRBV7-2 and TRBJ1-3; 7 bases fit TRBD1. The CDR3 extends over 16 amino acids. The ends lost 0 bases at V and 1 base at J; junction bases unmatched: 3. The germline V gene has CDR1 SGHTA and CDR2 FQGNSA. CDR3 in amino acids: CASSLAGRGSGNTIYF. CDR3 nucleotide sequence: TGTGCCAGCAGCTTAGCGGGCAGGGGGTCTGGAAACACCATATATTTT.

This clonotype turned up a few times. The chain couples TRBV7-9 to TRBJ2-3, with 7 bases lining up with TRBD1. This CDR3 is 14 amino acids long. V was clipped by 5 bases and J by 2 bases; unmatched bases: 4. Germline V gene sequence: CDR1 SEHNR, CDR2 FQNEAQ (reference sequence). CDR3 residues: CASSETGSTDTQYF. CDR3 in DNA: TGTGCCAGCAGCGAGACAGGGTCCACAGATACGCAGTATTTT. Full variable domain (missing parts from reference TRBV7-9 and TRBJ2-3): DTGVSQNPRHKITKRGQNVTFRCDPISEHNRLYWYRQTLGQGPEFLTYFQNEAQLEKSRLLSDRFSAERPKGSFSTLEIQRTEQGDSAMYLCASSETGSTDTQYFGPGTRLTVL.

This chain connects TRBV20-1 to TRBJ1-6; possible D gene TRBD1, 6 bases. Deletions cut 2 bases from V and 1 base from J, with 12 bases between. This CDR3 is built from 16 residues. CDR1 DFQATT and CDR2 SNEGSKA come from the germline V gene (reference sequence). CDR3 nucleotide sequence: TGCAGTGCTAGAATCGGCCAGGGGTCCTATAATTCACCCCTCCACTTT. Protein product: CSARIGQGSYNSPLHF.

This clonotype appeared a few times. The chain couples TRBV15 to TRBJ2-3; D is possibly TRBD2 (7 bases). V dropped 1 base and J dropped 1 base, with 9 bases sitting between them. The CDR3 runs 15 residues. The V gene's germline CDR1 is LNHNV and CDR2 YYDKDF (reference sequence). CDR3 coding DNA: TGTGCCACCAGCAGAGGGGGGGGCGGCACAGATACGCAGTATTTT. Translating it yields CATSRGGGGTDTQYF.

In this sample, this clonotype turned up a few times. The rearrangement joins TRBV29-1 to TRBJ2-2; 7 bases are shared with TRBD2. The germline V gene has CDR1 SQVTM and CDR2 ANQGSEA. This CDR3 is built from 15 residues. V dropped 6 bases and J dropped 2; count of bases not matched to a gene: 9. CDR3 in amino acids: CSVPRGDYNTGELFF. The CDR3 bases are TGCAGCGTCCCCCGGGGGGATTATAACACCGGGGAGCTGTTTTTT.